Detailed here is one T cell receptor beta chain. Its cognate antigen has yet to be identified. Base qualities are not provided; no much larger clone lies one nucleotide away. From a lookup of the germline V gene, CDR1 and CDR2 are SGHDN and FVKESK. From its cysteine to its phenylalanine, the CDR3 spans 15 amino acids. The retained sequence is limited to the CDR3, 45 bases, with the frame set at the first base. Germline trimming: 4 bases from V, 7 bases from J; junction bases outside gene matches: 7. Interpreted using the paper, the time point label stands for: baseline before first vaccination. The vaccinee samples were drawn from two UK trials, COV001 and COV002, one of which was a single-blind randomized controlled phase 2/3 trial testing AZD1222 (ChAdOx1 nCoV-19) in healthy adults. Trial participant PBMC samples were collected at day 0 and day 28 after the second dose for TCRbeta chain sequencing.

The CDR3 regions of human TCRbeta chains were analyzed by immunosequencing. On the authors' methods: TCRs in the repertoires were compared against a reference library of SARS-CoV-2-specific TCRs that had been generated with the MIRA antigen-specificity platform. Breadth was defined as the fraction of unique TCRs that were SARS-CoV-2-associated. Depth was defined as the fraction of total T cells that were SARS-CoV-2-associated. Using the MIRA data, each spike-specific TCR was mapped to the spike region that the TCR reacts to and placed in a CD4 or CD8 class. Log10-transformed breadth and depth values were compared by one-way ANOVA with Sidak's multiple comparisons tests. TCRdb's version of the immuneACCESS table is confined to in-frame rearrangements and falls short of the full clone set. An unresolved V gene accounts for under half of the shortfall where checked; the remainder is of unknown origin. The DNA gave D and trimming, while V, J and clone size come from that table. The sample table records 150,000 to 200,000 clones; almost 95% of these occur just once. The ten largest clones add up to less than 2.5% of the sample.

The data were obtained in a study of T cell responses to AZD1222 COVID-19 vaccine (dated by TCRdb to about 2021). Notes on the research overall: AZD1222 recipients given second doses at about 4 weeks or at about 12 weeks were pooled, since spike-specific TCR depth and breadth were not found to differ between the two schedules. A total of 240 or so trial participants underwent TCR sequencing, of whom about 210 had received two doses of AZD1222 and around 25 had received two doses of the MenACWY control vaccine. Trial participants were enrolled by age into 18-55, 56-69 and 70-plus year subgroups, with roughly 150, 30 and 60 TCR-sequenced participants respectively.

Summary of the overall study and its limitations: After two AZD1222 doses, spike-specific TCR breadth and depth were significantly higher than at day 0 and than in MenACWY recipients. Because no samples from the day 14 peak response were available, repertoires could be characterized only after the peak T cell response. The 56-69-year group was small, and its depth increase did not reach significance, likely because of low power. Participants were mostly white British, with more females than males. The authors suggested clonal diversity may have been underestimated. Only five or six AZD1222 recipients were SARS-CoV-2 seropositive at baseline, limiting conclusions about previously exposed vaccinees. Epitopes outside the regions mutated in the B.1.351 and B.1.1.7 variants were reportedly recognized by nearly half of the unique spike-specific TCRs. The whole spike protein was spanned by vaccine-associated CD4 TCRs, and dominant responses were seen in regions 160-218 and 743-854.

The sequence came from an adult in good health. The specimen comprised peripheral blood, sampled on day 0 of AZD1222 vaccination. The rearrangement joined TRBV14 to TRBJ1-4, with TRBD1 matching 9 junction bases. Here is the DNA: TGTGCCAGCAGCCGAATACAGGGGGCGGGTGAAAAACTGTTTTTT. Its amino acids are CASSRIQGAGEKLFF.